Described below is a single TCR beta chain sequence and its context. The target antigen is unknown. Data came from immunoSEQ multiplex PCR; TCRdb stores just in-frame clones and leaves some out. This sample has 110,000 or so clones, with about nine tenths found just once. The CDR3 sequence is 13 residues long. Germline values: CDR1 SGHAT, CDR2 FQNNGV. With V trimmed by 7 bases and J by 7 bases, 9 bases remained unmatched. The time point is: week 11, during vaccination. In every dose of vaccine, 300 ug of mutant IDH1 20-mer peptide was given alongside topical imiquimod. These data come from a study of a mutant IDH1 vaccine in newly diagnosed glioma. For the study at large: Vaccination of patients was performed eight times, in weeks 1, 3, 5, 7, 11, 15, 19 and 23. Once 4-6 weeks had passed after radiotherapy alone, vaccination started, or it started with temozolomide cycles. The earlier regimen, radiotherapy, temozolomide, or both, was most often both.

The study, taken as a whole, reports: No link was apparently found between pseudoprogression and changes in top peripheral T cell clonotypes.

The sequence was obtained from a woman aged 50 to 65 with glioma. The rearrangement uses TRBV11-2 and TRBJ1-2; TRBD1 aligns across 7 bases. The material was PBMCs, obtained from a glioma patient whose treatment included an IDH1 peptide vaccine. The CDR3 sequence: CASTQQGYGGYTF. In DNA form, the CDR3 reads TGTGCCAGCACCCAACAGGGGTACGGTGGCTACACCTTC.